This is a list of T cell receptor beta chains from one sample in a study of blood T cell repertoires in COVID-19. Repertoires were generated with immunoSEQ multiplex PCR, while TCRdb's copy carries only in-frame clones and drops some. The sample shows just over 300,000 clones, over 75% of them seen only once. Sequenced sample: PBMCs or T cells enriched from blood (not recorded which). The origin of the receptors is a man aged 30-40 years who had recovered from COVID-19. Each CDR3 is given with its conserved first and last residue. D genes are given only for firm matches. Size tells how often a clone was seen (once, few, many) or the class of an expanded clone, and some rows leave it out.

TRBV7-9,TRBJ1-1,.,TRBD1,CASSFRGQGDTEAFF,TGTGCCAGCAGCTTCCGTGGACAGGGGGATACTGAAGCTTTCTTT
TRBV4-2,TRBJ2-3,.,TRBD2,CASSPGTSGTDTQYF,TGTGCCAGCAGCCCCGGGACTAGCGGCACAGATACGCAGTATTTT
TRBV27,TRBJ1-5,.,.,CASSPDSRVYSNQPQHF,TGTGCCAGCAGCCCGGACAGCAGGGTTTATAGCAATCAGCCCCAGCATTTT
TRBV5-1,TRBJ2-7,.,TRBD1,CASSTGQGREQYF,TGCGCCAGCAGCACGGGACAGGGGCGCGAGCAGTACTTC
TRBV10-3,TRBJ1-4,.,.,CAISGGTSNEKLFF,TGTGCCATCAGCGGAGGGACTTCTAATGAAAAACTGTTTTTT
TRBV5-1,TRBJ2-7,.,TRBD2,CASRTSDPGEQYF,TGCGCCAGCCGAACTAGCGATCCGGGCGAGCAGTACTTC
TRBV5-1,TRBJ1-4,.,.,CASSLYWGGDEKLFF,TGCGCCAGCAGCTTGTATTGGGGGGGCGATGAAAAACTGTTTTTT
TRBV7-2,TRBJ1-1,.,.,CASSSQPQGAMNTEAFF,TGTGCCAGCAGCTCGCAACCACAGGGTGCTATGAACACTGAAGCTTTCTTT
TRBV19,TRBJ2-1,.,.,CASSILSAGASYNEQFF,TGTGCCAGTAGTATTCTATCCGCGGGGGCTAGCTACAATGAGCAGTTCTTC
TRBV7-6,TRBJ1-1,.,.,CASSLARGGEAFF,TGTGCCAGCAGCTTAGCCCGGGGAGGGGAAGCTTTCTTT
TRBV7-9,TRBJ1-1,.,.,CASSWERRRTEAFF,TGTGCCAGCAGCTGGGAGCGGAGGCGGACTGAAGCTTTCTTT
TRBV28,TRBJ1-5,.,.,CASSFFGDQPQHF,TGTGCCAGCAGTTTTTTCGGAGATCAGCCCCAGCATTTT
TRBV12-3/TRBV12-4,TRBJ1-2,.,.,CASSFTLNYGYTF,TGTGCCAGCAGTTTCACATTGAACTATGGCTACACCTTC
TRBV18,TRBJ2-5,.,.,CASSPRIQETQYF,TGTGCCAGCTCACCGAGGATCCAAGAGACCCAGTACTTC
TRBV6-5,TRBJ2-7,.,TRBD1,CASSSGTGPYEQYF,TGTGCCAGCAGTTCCGGGACAGGTCCTTACGAGCAGTACTTC
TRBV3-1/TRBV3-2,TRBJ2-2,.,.,CASSGRLVLGELFF,TGTGCCAGCAGCGGTCGACTAGTTTTGGGGGAGCTGTTTTTT
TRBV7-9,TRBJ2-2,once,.,CASSDPSGFGELFF,TGTGCCAGCAGCGATCCCAGCGGTTTCGGGGAGCTGTTTTTT
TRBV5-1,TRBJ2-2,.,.,CASSSNTGELFF,TGCGCCAGCAGCTCAAACACCGGGGAGCTGTTTTTT
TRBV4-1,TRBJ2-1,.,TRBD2,CASSQAASGGIYNEQFF,TGCGCCAGCAGCCAAGCTGCTAGCGGGGGGATCTACAATGAGCAGTTCTTC
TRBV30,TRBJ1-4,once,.,CAWSVRRGTNEKLFF,TGTGCCTGGAGTGTACGGCGGGGGACTAATGAAAAACTGTTTTTT
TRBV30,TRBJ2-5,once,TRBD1,CAWRGTGTVGETQYF,TGTGCCTGGAGGGGCACCGGGACAGTGGGCGAGACCCAGTACTTC
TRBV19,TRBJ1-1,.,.,CASNWGWERGSWNTEAFF,TGTGCCAGTAATTGGGGTTGGGAAAGGGGGTCCTGGAACACTGAAGCTTTCTTT
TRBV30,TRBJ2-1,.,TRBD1,CAGDFGTGINEQFF,TGTGCCGGAGACTTCGGGACAGGGATTAATGAGCAGTTCTTC
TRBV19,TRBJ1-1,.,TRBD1,CASTRQGDTEAFF,TGTGCCAGTACCCGACAGGGTGACACTGAAGCTTTCTTT
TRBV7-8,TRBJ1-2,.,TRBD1,CASSLVTGVYGYTF,TGTGCCAGCAGCTTAGTTACAGGGGTCTATGGCTACACCTTC
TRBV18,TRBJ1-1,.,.,CASSQTAPGSMNTEAFF,TGTGCCAGCTCACAAACCGCCCCGGGGTCAATGAACACTGAAGCTTTCTTT
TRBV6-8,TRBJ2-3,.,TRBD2,CASRRTSGGGRRTDTQYF,TGTGCCAGCAGACGGACTAGCGGGGGGGGCCGTCGTACAGATACGCAGTATTTT
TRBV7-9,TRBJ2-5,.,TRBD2,CASSEGSGGGQETQYF,TGTGCCAGCAGCGAGGGTAGCGGGGGGGGTCAAGAGACCCAGTACTTC
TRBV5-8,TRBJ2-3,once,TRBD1,CASSLRDRVTDTQYF,TGTGCCAGCAGCTTGCGGGACAGGGTCACAGATACGCAGTATTTT
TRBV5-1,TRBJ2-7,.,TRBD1,CASSLAGGEQYF,TGCGCCAGCAGCTTGGCAGGGGGCGAGCAGTACTTC
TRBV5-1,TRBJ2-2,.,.,CASSLRSLTTNTGELFF,TGCGCCAGCAGCTTGAGATCGCTGACTACGAACACCGGGGAGCTGTTTTTT
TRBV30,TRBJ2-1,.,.,CAWREPGLTYNEQFF,TGTGCCTGGAGGGAACCGGGACTTACATACAATGAGCAGTTCTTC
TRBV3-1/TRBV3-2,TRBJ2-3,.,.,CASSQVVRAGTDTQYF,TGTGCCAGCAGCCAAGTCGTGAGGGCTGGCACAGATACGCAGTATTTT